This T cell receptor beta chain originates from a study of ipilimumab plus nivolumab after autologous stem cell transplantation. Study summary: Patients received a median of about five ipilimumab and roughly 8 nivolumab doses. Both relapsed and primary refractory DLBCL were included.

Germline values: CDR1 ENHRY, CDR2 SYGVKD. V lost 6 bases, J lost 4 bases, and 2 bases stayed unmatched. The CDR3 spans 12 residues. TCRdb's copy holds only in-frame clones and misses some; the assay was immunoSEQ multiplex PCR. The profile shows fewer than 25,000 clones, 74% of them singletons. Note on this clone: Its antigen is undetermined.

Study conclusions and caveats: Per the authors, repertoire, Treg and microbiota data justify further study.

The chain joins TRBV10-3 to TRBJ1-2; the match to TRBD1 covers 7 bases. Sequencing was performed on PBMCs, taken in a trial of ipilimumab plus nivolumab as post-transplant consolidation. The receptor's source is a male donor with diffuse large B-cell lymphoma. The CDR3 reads CAIRTGSYGYTF. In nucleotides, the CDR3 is TGTGCCATCAGGACAGGGAGCTATGGCTACACCTTC.